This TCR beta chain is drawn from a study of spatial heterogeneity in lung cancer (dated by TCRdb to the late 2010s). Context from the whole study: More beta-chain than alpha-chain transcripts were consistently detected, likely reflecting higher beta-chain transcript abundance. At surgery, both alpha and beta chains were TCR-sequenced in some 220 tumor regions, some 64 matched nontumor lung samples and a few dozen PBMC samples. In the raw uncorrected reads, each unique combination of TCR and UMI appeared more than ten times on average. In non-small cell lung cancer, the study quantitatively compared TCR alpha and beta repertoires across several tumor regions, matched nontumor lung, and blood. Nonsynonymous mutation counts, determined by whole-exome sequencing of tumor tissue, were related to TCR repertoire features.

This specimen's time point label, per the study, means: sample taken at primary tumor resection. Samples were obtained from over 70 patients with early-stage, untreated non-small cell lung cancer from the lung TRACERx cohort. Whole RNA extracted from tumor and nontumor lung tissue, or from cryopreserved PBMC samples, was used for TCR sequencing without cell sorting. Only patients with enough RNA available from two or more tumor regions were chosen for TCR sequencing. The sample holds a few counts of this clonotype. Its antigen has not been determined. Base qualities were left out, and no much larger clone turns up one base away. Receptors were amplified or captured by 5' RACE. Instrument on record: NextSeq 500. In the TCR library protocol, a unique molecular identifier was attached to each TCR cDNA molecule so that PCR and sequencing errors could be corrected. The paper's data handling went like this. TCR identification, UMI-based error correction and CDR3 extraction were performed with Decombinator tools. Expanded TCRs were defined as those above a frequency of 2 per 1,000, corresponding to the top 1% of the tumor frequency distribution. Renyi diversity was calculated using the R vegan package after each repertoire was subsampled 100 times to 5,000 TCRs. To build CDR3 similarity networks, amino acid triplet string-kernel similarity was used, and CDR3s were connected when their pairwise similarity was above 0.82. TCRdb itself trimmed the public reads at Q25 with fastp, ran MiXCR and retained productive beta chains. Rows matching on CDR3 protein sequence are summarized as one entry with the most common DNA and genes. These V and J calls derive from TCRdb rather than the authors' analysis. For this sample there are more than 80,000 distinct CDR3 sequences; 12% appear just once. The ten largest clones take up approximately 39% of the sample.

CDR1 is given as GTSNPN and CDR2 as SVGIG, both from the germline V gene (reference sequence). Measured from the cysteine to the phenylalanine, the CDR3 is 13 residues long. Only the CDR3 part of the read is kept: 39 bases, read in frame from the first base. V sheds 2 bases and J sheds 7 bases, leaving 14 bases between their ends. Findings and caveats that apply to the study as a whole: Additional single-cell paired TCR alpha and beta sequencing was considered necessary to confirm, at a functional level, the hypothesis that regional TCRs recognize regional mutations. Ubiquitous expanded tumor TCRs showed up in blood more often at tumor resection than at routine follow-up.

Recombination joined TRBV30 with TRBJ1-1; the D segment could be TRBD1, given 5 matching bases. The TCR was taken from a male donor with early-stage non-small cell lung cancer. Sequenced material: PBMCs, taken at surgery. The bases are TGTGCCTGGAGTCCACTTCGGGACGGTGAAGCTTTCTTT. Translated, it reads CAWSPLRDGEAFF. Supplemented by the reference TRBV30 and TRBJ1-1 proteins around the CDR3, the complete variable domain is SQTIHQWPATLVQPVGSPLSLECTVEGTSNPNLYWYRQAAGRGLQLLFYSVGIGQISSEVPQNLSASRPQDRQFILSSKKLLLSDSGFYLCAWSPLRDGEAFFGQGTRLTVV.